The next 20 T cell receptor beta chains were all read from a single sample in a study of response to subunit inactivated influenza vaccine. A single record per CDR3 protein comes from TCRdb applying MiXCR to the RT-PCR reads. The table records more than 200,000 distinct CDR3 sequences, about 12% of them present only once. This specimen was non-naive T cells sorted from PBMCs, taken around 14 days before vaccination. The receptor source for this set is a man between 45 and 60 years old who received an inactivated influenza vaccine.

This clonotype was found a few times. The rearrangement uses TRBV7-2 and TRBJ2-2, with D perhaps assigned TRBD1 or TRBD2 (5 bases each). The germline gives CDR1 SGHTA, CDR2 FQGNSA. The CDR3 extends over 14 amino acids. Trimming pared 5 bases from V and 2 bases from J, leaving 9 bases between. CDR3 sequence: CASSPRGNTGELFF. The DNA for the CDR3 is TGTGCCAGCAGCCCGAGGGGCAACACCGGGGAGCTGTTTTTT.

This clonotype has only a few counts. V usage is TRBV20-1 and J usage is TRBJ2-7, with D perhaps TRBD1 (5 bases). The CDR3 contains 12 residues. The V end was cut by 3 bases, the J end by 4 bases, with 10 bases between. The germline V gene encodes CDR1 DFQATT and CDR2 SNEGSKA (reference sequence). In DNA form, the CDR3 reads TGCAGTGCTAGGGTAGGGGAATACGAGCAGTACTTC. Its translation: CSARVGEYEQYF.

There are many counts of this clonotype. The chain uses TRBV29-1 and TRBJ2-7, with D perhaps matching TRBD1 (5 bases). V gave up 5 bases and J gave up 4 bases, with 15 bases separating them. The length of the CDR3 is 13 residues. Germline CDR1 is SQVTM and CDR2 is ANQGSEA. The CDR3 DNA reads TGCAGCGTTATTAGGGCAGGGAAATACGAGCAGTACTTC. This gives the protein CSVIRAGKYEQYF.

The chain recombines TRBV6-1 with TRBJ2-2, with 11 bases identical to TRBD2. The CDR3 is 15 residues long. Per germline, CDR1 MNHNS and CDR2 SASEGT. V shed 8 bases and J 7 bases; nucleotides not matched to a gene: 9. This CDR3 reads CASALAGGRVGELFF. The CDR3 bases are TGTGCCAGCGCCCTAGCGGGAGGACGGGTCGGGGAGCTGTTTTTT.

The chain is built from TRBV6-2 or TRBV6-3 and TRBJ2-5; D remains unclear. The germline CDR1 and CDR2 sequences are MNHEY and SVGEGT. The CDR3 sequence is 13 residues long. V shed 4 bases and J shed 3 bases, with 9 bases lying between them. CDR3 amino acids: CASSLWTKETQYF. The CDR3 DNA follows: TGTGCCAGCAGTTTGTGGACCAAAGAGACCCAGTACTTC.

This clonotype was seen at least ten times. CDR3 sequence: CASSVDTGNNEQFF. CDR3 coding DNA: TGTGCCAGCAGCGTAGATACAGGAAACAATGAGCAGTTCTTC. The chain joins TRBV9 to TRBJ2-1; tentatively, D is TRBD1 (5 bases). The CDR3 length is 14 residues. Germline CDR1 and CDR2: SGDLS and YYNGEE. The V end lost 0 bases, the J end lost 5 bases, and 9 bases lay between the germline ends.

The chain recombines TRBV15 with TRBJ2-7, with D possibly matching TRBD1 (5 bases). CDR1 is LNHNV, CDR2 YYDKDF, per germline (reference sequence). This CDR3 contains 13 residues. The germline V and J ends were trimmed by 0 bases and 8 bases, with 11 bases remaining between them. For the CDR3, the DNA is TGTGCCACCAGCAGAGATCAGGGCGACCAGCAGTACTTC. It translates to CATSRDQGDQQYF.

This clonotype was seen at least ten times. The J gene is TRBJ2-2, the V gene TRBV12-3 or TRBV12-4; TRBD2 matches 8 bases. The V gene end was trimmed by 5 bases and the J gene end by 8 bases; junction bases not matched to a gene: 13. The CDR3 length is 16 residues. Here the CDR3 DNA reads TGTGCCAGCAGTCGGGAACGGGGGGGGCCAATTGGGGAGCTGTTTTTT. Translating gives CASSRERGGPIGELFF.

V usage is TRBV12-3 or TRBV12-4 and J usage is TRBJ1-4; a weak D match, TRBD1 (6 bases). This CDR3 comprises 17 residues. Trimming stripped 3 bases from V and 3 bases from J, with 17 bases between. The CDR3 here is CASSFSWGRESNEKLFF. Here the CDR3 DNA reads TGTGCCAGCAGTTTTTCGTGGGGGCGGGAGTCTAATGAAAAACTGTTTTTT.

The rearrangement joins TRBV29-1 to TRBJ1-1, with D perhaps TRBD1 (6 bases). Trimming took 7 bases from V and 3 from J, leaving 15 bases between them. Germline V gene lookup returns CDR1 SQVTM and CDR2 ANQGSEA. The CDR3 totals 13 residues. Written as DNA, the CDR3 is TGCAGCGGCCGAACAGGGCTTGACACTGAAGCTTTCTTT. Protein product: CSGRTGLDTEAFF.

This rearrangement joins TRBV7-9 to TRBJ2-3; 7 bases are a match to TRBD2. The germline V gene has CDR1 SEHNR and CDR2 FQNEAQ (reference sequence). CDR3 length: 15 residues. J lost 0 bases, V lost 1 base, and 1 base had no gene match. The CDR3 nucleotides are TGTGCCAGCAGCTTAGTTAGCGGGAGCACAGATACGCAGTATTTT. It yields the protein CASSLVSGSTDTQYF.

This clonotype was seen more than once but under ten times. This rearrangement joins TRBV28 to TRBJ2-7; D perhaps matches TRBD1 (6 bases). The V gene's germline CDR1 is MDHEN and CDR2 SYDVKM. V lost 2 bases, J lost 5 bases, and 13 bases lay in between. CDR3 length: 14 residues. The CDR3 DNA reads TGTGCCAGCAGTTTACTACAGGGTCACCACGAGCAGTACTTC. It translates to CASSLLQGHHEQYF.

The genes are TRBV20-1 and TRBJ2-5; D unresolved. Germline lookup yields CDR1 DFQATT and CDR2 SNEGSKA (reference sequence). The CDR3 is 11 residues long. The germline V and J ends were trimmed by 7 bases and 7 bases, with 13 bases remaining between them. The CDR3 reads CSERSGVTQYF. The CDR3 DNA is TGCAGTGAAAGGTCGGGTGTGACCCAGTACTTC.

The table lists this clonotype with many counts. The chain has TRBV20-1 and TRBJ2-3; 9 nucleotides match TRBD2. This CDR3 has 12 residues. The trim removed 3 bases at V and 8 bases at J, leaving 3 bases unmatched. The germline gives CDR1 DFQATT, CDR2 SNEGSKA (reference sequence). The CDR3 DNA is TGCAGTGCTAGGCGGGAGGGGGCTACGCAGTATTTT. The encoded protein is CSARREGATQYF.

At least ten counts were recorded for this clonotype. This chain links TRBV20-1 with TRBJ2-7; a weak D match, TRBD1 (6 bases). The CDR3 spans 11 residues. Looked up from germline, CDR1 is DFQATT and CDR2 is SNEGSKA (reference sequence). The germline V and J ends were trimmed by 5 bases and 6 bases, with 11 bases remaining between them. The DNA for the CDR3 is TGCAGTGCTGGAACAGGGTTCGAGCAGTACTTC. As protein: CSAGTGFEQYF.

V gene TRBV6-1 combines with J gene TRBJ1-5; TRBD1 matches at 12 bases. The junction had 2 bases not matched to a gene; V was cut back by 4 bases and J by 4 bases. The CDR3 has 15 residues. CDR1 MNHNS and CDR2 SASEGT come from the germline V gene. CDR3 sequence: CASSGDRGPNQPQHF. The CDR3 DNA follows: TGTGCCAGCAGTGGGGACAGGGGGCCAAATCAGCCCCAGCATTTT.

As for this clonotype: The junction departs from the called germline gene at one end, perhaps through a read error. DNA of the CDR3: TGCAATGCTTCCGGGACAGGGGCAACAGATACGCAGTATTTT. Its protein product is CNASGTGATDTQYF. The chain joins TRBV20-1 to TRBJ2-3, with TRBD1 matching over 10 bases. Germline V gene sequence: CDR1 DFQATT, CDR2 SNEGSKA (reference sequence). This CDR3 comprises 14 residues.

Here the CDR3 DNA reads TGCAGTGCTAGAGCCGTCCTAGATCGCTCCTACAATGAGCAGTTCTTC. Its translation: CSARAVLDRSYNEQFF. The chain links TRBV20-1 to TRBJ2-1; D is unresolved. The CDR3 has 16 residues. Deletions cut 1 base from V and 0 bases from J, with 13 bases between. CDR1 is DFQATT, CDR2 SNEGSKA, per germline (reference sequence).

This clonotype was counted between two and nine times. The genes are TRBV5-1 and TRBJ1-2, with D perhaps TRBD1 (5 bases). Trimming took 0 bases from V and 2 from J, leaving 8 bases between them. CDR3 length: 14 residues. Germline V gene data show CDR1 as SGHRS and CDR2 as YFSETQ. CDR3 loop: CASSLGQLNYGYTF. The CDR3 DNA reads TGCGCCAGCAGCTTGGGACAGTTAAACTATGGCTACACCTTC.

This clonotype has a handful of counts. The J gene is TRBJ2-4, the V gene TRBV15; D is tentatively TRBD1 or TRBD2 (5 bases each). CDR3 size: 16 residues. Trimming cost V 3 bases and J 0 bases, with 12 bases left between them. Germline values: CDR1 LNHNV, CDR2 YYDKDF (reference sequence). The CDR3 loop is CATSSNPGTAKNIQYF. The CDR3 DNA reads TGTGCCACCAGCAGTAACCCCGGGACAGCCAAAAACATTCAGTACTTC.